This T cell receptor beta chain was identified in a study of cytomegalovirus exposure and HLA in healthy donors. The PCR had 60 Vbeta and 13 Jbeta primers. Here immunoSEQ multiplex PCR was the method, and the copy in TCRdb shows in-frame clones only, minus some. The sample holds 170,000 or so clones, over 70% seen once. V was trimmed by 2 bases and J by 3 bases, leaving 5 bases between them. Germline-derived CDR1 and CDR2 are SEHNR and FQNEAQ (reference sequence). This CDR3 contains 12 residues. The chain recombines TRBV7-9 with TRBJ2-7; unclear D gene. This TCR was recovered from a man between 40 and 49 years old in good health and CMV-seronegative. Sequencing was carried out using PBMCs. The CDR3 spells CASSLNFYEQYF. The CDR3 coding sequence is TGTGCCAGCAGCTTAAACTTCTACGAGCAGTACTTC.